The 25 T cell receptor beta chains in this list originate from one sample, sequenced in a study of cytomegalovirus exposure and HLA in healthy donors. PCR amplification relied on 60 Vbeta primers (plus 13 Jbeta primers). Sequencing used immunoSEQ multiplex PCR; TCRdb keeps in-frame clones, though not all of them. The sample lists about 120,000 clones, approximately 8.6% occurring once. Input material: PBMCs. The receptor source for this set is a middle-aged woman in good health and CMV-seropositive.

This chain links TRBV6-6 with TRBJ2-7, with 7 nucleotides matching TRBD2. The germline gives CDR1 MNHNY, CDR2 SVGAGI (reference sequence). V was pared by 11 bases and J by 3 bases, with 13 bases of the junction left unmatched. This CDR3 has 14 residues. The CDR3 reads CASRGGENLYEQYF. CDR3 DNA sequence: TGTGCCTCTAGGGGAGGGGAAAACCTCTACGAGCAGTACTTC.

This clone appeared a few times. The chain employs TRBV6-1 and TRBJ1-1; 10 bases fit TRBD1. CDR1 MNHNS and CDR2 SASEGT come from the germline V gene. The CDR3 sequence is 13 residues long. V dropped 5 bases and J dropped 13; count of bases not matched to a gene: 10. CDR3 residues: CASSLTGGGSGFF. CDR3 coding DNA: TGTGCCAGCAGTTTGACAGGGGGCGGTTCCGGTTTCTTT.

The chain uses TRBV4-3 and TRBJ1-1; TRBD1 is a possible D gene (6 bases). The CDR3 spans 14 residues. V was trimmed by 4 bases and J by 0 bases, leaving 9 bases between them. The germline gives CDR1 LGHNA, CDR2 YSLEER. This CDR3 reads CASSPGDMNTEAFF. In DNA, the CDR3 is TGCGCCAGCAGCCCAGGGGACATGAACACTGAAGCTTTCTTT.

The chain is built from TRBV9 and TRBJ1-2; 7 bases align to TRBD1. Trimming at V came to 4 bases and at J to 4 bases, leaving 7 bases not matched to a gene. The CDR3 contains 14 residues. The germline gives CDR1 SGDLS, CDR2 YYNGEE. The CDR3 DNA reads TGTGCCAGCAGCTTACAAGGGGGCTCCTATGGCTACACCTTC. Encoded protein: CASSLQGGSYGYTF.

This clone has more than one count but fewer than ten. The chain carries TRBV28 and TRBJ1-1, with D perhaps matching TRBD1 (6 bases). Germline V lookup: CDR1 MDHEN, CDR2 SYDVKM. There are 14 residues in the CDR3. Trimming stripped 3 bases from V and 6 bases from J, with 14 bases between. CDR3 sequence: CASSLWGTRPEAFF. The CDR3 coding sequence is TGTGCCAGCAGTTTGTGGGGGACACGGCCTGAAGCTTTCTTT.

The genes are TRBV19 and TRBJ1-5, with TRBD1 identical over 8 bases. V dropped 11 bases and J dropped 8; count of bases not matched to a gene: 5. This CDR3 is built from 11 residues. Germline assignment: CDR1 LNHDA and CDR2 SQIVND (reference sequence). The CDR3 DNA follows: TGTGCCGCAGGGGGCCGGGAGCCCCAGCATTTT. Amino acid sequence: CAAGGREPQHF.

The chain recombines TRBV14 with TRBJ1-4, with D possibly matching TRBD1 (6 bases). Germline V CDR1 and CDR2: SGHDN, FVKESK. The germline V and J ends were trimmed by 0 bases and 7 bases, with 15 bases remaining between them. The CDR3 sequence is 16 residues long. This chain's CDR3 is CASSQDRKAGAEKLFF. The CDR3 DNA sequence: TGTGCCAGCAGCCAAGATCGGAAGGCAGGGGCTGAAAAACTGTTTTTT.

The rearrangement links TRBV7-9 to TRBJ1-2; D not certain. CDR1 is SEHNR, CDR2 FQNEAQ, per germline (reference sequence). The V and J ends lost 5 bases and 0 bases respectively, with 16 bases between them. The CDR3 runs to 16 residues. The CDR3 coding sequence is TGTGCCAGCAGCCCGCAGGCAGTGGAAGCTAACTATGGCTACACCTTC. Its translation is CASSPQAVEANYGYTF.

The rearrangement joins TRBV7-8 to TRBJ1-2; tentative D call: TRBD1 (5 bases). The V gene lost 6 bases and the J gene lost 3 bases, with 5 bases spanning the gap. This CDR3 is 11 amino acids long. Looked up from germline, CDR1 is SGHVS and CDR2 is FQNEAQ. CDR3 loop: CASRQDYGYTF. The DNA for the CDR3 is TGTGCCAGCAGACAGGACTATGGCTACACCTTC.

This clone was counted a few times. CDR3 in DNA: TGTGCCGTTTCAATGTCCCCGACTCGAAACACCATATATTTT. Protein product: CAVSMSPTRNTIYF. V gene TRBV10-3 combines with J gene TRBJ1-3; D unresolved. Per germline, CDR1 ENHRY and CDR2 SYGVKD. Between the trimmed V and J ends, which lost 11 bases and 5 bases, there was a span of 19 bases. The CDR3 totals 14 residues.

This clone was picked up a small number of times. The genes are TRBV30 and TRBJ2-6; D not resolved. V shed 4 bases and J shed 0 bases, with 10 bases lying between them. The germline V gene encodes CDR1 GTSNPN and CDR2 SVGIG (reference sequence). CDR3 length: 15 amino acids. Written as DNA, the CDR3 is TGTGCCTGGACTAGGATGAGCTCTGGGGCCAACGTCCTGACTTTC. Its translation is CAWTRMSSGANVLTF.

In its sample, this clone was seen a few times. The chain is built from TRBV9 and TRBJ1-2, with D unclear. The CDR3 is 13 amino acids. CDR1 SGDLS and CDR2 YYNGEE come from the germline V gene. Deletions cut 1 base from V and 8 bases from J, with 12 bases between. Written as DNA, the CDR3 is TGTGCCAGCAGCGTATCCCCGGACTTGGGCTACACCTTC. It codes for CASSVSPDLGYTF.

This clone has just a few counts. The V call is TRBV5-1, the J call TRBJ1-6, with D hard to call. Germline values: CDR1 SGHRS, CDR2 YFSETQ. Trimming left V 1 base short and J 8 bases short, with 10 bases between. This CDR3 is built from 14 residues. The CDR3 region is CASSLTLEDSPLHF. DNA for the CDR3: TGCGCCAGCAGCTTGACCCTGGAGGATTCACCCCTCCACTTT.

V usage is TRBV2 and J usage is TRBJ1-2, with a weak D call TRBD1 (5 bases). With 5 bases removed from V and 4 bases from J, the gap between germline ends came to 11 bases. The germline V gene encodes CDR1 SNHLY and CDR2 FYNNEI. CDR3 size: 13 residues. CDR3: CASSLDRIYGYTF. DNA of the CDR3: TGTGCCAGCAGTTTAGACAGAATCTATGGCTACACCTTC.

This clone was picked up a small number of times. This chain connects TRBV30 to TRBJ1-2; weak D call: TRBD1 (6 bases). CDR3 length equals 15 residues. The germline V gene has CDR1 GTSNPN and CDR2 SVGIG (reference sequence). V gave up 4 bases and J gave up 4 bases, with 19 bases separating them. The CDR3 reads CAWTPLTTGSYGYTF. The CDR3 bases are TGTGCCTGGACCCCACTAACGACAGGTTCCTATGGCTACACCTTC.

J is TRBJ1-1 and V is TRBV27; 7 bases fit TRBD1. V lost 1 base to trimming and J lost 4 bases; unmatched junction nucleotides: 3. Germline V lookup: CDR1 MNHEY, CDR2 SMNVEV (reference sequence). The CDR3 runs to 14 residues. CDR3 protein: CASSLYGDSTEAFF. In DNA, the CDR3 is TGTGCCAGCAGTTTATATGGGGACAGCACTGAAGCTTTCTTT.

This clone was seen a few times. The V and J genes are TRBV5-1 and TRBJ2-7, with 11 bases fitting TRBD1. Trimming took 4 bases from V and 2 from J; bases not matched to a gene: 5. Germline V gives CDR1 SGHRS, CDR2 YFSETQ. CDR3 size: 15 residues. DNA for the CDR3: TGCGCCAGCAGCCTAAGGACAGGGGGCACCTACGAGCAGTACTTC. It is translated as CASSLRTGGTYEQYF.

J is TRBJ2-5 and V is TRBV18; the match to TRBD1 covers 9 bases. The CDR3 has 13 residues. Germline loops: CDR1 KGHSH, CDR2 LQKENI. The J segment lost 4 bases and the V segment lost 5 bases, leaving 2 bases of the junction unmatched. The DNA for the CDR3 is TGTGCCAGCTCAACGGGACAGGGAGAGACCCAGTACTTC. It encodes CASSTGQGETQYF.

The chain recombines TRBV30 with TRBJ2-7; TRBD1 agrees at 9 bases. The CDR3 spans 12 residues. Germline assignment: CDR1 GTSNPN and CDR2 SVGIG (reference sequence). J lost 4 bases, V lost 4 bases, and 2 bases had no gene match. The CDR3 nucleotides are TGTGCCTGGAACAGGGGGCTATACGAGCAGTACTTC. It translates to CAWNRGLYEQYF.

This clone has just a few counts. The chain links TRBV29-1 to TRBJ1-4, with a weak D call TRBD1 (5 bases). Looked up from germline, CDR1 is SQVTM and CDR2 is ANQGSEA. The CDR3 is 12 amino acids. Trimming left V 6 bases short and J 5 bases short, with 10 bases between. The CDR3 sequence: CSVGLSNEKLFF. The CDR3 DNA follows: TGCAGCGTGGGACTGTCAAATGAAAAACTGTTTTTT.

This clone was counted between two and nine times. CDR3 in amino acids: CASSPQGSRDEKLFF. For the CDR3, the DNA is TGCGCCAGCAGCCCCCAGGGGAGTCGAGATGAAAAACTGTTTTTT. V gene TRBV5-1 combines with J gene TRBJ1-4; perhaps TRBD1 as D (6 bases). Per the germline V gene, CDR1 is SGHRS and CDR2 is YFSETQ. The CDR3 sequence is 15 residues long. With 4 bases removed from V and 6 bases from J, the gap between germline ends came to 16 bases. The full variable domain, completed using reference TRBV5-1 and TRBJ1-4, is KAGVTQTPRYLIKTRGQQVTLSCSPISGHRSVSWYQQTPGQGLQFLFEYFSETQRNKGNFPGRFSGRQFSNSRSEMNVSTLELGDSALYLCASSPQGSRDEKLFFGSGTQLSVL.

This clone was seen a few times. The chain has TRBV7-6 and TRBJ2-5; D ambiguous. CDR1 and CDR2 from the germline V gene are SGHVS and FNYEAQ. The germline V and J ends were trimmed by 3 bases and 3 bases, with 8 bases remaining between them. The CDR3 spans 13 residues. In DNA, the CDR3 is TGTGCCAGCAGCTTCCGCAGCGAAGAGACCCAGTACTTC. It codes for CASSFRSEETQYF.

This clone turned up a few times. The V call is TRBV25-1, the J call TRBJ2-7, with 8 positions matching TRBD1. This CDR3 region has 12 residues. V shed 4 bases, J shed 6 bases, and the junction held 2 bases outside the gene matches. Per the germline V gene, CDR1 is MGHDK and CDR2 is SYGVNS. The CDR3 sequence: CASSGTGREQYF. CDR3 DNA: TGTGCCAGCAGTGGGACAGGGCGCGAGCAGTACTTC.

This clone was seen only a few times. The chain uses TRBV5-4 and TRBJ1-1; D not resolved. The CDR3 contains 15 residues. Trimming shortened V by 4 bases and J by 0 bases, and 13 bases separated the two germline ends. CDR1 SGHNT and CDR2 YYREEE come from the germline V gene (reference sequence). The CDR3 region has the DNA TGTGCCAGCAGCCCTCCAGGAGGGATGAACACTGAAGCTTTCTTT. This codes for CASSPPGGMNTEAFF.

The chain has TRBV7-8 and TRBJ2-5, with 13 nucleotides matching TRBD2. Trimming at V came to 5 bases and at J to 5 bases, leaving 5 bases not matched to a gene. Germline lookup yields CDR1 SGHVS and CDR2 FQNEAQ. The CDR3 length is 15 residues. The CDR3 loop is CASSPRTSGGETQYF. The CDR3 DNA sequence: TGTGCCAGCAGCCCCCGGACTAGCGGGGGTGAGACCCAGTACTTC.